This TCR beta chain was found in a study of identical twins. One entry per CDR3 protein results from TCRdb running MiXCR on the 5' RACE reads. The sample carries 520,000 or so distinct CDR3 sequences, 22% recorded once. Remarks on this clonotype: The antigen is undetermined.

Whole-study results and caveats: Twins shared out-of-frame alpha sequences with excess low generation probability. The models gave estimates that fell short of the out-of-frame TCR alpha sharing seen in monozygotic twins.

The germline CDR1 and CDR2 sequences are DFQATT and SNEGSKA (reference sequence). The CDR3 length is 14 residues. J lost 1 base, V lost 3 bases, and 6 bases had no gene match. These records were also assigned to another study, of T cells expressing NK-cell markers. Per that paper: HCMV seropositivity marked seven of the eight sequenced donors; one was seronegative. Questions lingered over whether expanded NKG2C+ T cell clones were HCMV-specific.

This clonotype originated in a woman between 18 and 29 years old in good health. The sample taken for sequencing was CD4+ T cells sorted from blood. The chain carries TRBV20-1 and TRBJ2-7, with 7 bases matching TRBD2. The CDR3 spells CSASPSGRSYEQYF. DNA of the CDR3: TGCAGTGCTAGTCCTAGCGGCCGATCCTACGAGCAGTACTTC.